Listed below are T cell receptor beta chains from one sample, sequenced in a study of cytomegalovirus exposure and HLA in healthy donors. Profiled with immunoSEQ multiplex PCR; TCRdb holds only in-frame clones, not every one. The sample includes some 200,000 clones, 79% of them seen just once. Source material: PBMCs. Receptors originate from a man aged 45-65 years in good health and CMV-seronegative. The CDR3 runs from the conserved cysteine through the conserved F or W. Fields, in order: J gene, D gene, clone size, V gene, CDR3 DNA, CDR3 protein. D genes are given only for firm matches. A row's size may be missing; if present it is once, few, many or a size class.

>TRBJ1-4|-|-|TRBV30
TGTGCCTGGAGTGTAAGGCAGGTTAATGAAAAACTGTTTTTT
CAWSVRQVNEKLFF
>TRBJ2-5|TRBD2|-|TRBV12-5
TGTGCTAGTGGCAGGACTAGCGGGAGGGATCAAGAGACCCAGTACTTC
CASGRTSGRDQETQYF
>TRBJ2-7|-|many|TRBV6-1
TGTGCCAGCAGTGAATCGGGGAACCACTACGAGCAGTACTTC
CASSESGNHYEQYF
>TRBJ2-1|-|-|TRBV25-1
TGTGCCAGCAGTGAAATGGGCCATAGCTCCTACAATGAGCAGTTCTTC
CASSEMGHSSYNEQFF
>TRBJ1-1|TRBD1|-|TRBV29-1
TGCAGCGTTGACGACAGGGGGAACACTGAAGCTTTCTTT
CSVDDRGNTEAFF
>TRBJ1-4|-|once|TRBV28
TGTGCCAGCAATCCAATCGGGCGGGGGGATTCTAATGAAAAACTGTTTTTT
CASNPIGRGDSNEKLFF
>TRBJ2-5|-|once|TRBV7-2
TGTGCCAGCAGCAGAGCGGAGACCCAGTACTTC
CASSRAETQYF
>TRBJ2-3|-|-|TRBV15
TGTGCCACCAGCAGAGGACGGGGATCTAGCACAGATACGCAGTATTTT
CATSRGRGSSTDTQYF
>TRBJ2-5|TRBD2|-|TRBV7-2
TGTGCCAGCGGAACTAGCGTCATGGAGACCCAGTACTTC
CASGTSVMETQYF
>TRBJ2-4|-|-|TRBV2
TGTGCCAGCAGTGCCCTAGCCAAAAACATTCAGTACTTC
CASSALAKNIQYF
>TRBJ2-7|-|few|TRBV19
TGTGCCAGTAGTATGGTCGACAGAGCCTACGAGCAGTACTTC
CASSMVDRAYEQYF
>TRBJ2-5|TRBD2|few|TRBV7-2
TGTGCCAGCAGCTTACTGCTAGCGGGAGGTCCCCTCGGGGAGACCCAGTACTTC
CASSLLLAGGPLGETQYF
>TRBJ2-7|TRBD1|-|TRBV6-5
TGTGCCAGCAACCGGGACAGGGGACCCTACGAGCAGTACTTC
CASNRDRGPYEQYF
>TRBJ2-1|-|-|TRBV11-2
TGTGCCAGCAGCTTAGTTGGGGGAGGGCAGTTCTTC
CASSLVGGGQFF
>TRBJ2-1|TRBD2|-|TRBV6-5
TGTGCCAGCAAAGATAACCTAGCGGCTAACAATGAGCAGTTCTTC
CASKDNLAANNEQFF
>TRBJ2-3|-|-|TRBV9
TGTGCCAGCAGCCCCCAGGGAAGCACAGATACGCAGTATTTT
CASSPQGSTDTQYF
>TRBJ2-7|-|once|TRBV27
TGTGCCAGCAGTAATCACAGGGCTCCCTACGAGCAGTACTTC
CASSNHRAPYEQYF
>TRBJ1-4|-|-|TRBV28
TGTGCCAGCGGGGATGGAGGGTTTAATGAAAAACTGTTTTTT
CASGDGGFNEKLFF
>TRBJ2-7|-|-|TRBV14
TGTGCCAGCAGCCTCGGGTTGGCGCAGTACTTC
CASSLGLAQYF
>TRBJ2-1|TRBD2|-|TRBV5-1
TGCGCCAGCAGCTTGGGACTAGCGGGAGGGCCCTACAATGAGCAGTTCTTC
CASSLGLAGGPYNEQFF
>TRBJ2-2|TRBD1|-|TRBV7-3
TGTGCCAGCAGCCGGGACAGGTGGGACACCGGGGAGCTGTTTTTT
CASSRDRWDTGELFF
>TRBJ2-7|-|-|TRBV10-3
TGTGCCATCAGTGAGTCGATGCTAGGGGGAATGGAGACGGGGGAGCAGTACTTC
CAISESMLGGMETGEQYF
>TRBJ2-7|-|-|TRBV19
TGTGCCAGTAGCTACAGGGACCTCGGAACCTACGAGCAGTACTTC
CASSYRDLGTYEQYF
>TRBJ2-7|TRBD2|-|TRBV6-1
TGTGCCAGCTTTGAAGGAGGGAGGGCGGGAGGGTACGAGCAGTACTTC
CASFEGGRAGGYEQYF
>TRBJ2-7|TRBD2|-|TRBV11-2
TGTGCCAGCAGCTTAAATCCGGGAGGGCCCGAGCAGTACTTC
CASSLNPGGPEQYF
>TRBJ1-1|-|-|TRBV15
TGTGCCACCAGCAGAGCGGGAGGTACTGAAGCTTTCTTT
CATSRAGGTEAFF
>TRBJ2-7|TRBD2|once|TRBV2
TGTGCCAGCAGGAGGACTAGCGTCTACGAGCAGTACTTC
CASRRTSVYEQYF
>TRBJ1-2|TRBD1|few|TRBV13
TGTGCCAGCAGCGAGGGGACAGGGGGCTCCCCGGGATATGGCTACACCTTC
CASSEGTGGSPGYGYTF
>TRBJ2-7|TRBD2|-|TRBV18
TGTGCCAGCTCAATCGCGGGAGGCCCCCGGTCCTACGAGCAGTACTTC
CASSIAGGPRSYEQYF
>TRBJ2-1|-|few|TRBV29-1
TGCAGCGTTGGAAGATCCCTATACAATGAGCAGTTCTTC
CSVGRSLYNEQFF
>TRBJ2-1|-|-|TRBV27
TGTGCCAGCAGTTTAGGGCGTAGCTCCTACAATGAGCAGTTCTTC
CASSLGRSSYNEQFF
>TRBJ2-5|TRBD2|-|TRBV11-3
TGTGCCAGCAGCTTCGGCCCAACTAGCGGGATCCCCCAAGAGACCCAGTACTTC
CASSFGPTSGIPQETQYF
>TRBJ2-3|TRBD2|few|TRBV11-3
TGTGCCAGCAGCTTTAGCGGGAGTCATACGCAGTATTTT
CASSFSGSHTQYF
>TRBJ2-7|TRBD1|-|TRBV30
TGTGCCTGGAGTGTGTGGCAGGGGGCGTCCTACGAGCAGTACTTC
CAWSVWQGASYEQYF
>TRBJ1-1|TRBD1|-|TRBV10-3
TGTGCCACAGGGGGAACTAACACTGAAGCTTTCTTT
CATGGTNTEAFF
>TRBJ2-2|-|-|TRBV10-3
TGTGCCATCAGTGAGTCCGCCGGGGAGCTGTTTTTT
CAISESAGELFF
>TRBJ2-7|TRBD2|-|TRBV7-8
TGTGCCAGCAGCTTCGGACTAGCGGGAGTCTACGAGCAGTACTTC
CASSFGLAGVYEQYF